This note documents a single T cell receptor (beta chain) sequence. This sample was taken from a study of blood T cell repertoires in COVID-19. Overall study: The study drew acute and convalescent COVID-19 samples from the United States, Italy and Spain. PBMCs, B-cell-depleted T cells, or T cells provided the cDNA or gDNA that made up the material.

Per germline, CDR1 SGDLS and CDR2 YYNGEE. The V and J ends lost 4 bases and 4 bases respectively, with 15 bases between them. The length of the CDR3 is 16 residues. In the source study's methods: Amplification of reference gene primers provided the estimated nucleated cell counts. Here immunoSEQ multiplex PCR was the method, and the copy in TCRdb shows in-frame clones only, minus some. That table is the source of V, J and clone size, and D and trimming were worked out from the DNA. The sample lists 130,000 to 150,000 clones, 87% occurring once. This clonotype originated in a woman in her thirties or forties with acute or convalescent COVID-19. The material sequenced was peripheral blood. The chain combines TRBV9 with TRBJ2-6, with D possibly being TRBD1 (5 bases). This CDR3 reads CASSPKQGSGANVLTF. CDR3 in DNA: TGTGCCAGCAGCCCCAAGCAGGGTTCCGGGGCCAACGTCCTGACTTTC.